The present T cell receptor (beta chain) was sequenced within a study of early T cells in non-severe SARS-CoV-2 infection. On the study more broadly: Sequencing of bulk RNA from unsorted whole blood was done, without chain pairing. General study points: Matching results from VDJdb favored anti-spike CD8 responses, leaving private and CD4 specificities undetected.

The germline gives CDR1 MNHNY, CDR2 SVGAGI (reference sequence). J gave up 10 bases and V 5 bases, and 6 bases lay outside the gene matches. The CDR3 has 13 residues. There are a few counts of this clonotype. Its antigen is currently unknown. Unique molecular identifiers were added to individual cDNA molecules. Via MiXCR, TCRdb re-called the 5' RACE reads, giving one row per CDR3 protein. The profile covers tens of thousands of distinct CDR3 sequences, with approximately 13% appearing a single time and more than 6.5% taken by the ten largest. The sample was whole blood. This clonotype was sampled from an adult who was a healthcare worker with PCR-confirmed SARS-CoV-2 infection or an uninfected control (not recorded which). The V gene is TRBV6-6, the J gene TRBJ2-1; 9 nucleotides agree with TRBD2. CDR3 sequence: CASSRTSVGEQFF. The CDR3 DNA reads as TGTGCCAGCAGTCGGACTAGCGTCGGGGAGCAGTTCTTC.